Listed below are T cell receptor beta chains from one sample, sequenced in a study of blood T cell repertoires in COVID-19. Data came from immunoSEQ multiplex PCR; TCRdb stores just in-frame clones and leaves some out. The profile shows 250,000 to 350,000 clones, 75% to 90% of them singletons. Sequenced sample: peripheral blood. The receptors were sampled from a woman in her 70s with COVID-19, enrolled during active disease. CDR3s include the opening cysteine and the closing phenylalanine or tryptophan. Each record gives: clone size, V gene, J gene, D gene, CDR3 DNA, CDR3 protein. A D gene is named only where the DNA matches it firmly. Clone size is not always given. Where it is, it says once, few, many or a class for expanded clones.

-,TRBV2,TRBJ1-2,TRBD1,TGTGCCACCGATCCCGGGACAGGGCATGGCTACACCTTC,CATDPGTGHGYTF
-,TRBV18,TRBJ1-1,-,TGTGCCAGCTCACCACCGCAGGGGATGAACACTGAAGCTTTCTTT,CASSPPQGMNTEAFF
once,TRBV25-1,TRBJ1-2,-,TGTGCCAGCAGTGAAGGCTACGCGGGGGGCTACACCTTC,CASSEGYAGGYTF
few,TRBV9,TRBJ2-7,-,TGTGCCAGCAGCGCCACAGGGTTTTCCTACGAGCAGTACTTC,CASSATGFSYEQYF
-,TRBV24-1,TRBJ1-3,-,TGTGCCACCAGTGATTCCAGGCCCCGCACCATATATTTT,CATSDSRPRTIYF
many,TRBV6-5,TRBJ1-1,-,TGTGCCAGTAGGGGCCCGAACACTGAAGCTTTCTTT,CASRGPNTEAFF
-,TRBV7-9,TRBJ2-1,TRBD1,TGTGCCAGCAGCTTCCCGGGACAGGGTGAGCAGTTCTTC,CASSFPGQGEQFF
-,TRBV9,TRBJ2-5,TRBD2,TGTGCCAGCAGCGTAGGACTAGCAAGTGGAGAGACCCAGTACTTC,CASSVGLASGETQYF
-,TRBV6-1,TRBJ1-4,TRBD1,TGTGCCAGCAGTTTCACAGGGGTGACTAATGAAAAACTGTTTTTT,CASSFTGVTNEKLFF
few,TRBV10-1,TRBJ1-1,-,TGCGCCAGCAGTGAAAAAGGGGGCACTGAAGCTTTCTTT,CASSEKGGTEAFF
-,TRBV7-9,TRBJ2-5,TRBD1,TGTGCCAGCAGCCTCTCAGGGGGTACGGAGACCCAGTACTTC,CASSLSGGTETQYF
-,TRBV30,TRBJ1-1,TRBD1,TGTGCCTCGGACAGGGAGAACACTGAAGCTTTCTTT,CASDRENTEAFF
-,TRBV28,TRBJ1-1,-,TGTGCCAGCAGACCGGGTCTGAACACTGAAGCTTTCTTT,CASRPGLNTEAFF
-,TRBV28,TRBJ2-3,TRBD2,TGTGCCAGCAGAGGGGCGGGGGTTTTGATTCCGTATTTT,CASRGAGVLIPYF
-,TRBV2,TRBJ2-7,TRBD1,TGTGCCAGCAGTGAAAGGCGGGACAGGGACGAGCAGTACTTC,CASSERRDRDEQYF
-,TRBV7-9,TRBJ1-1,TRBD1,TGTGCCAGTCGTAGGACAGGGCGGGGAACTGAAGCTTTCTTT,CASRRTGRGTEAFF
-,TRBV13,TRBJ1-5,TRBD1,TGTGCCAGCAGCGTAAGGACAGGGGGCGCCAATCAGCCCCAGCATTTT,CASSVRTGGANQPQHF
few,TRBV7-2,TRBJ1-5,-,TGTGCCAGCAGCCTAGATCGGGGACAGCCCCAGCATTTT,CASSLDRGQPQHF
-,TRBV4-1,TRBJ2-5,TRBD2,TGCGCCAGCAGCCAAGAGGGAGGGCGCGGCGAGACCCAGTACTTC,CASSQEGGRGETQYF
few,TRBV19,TRBJ1-2,TRBD1,TGTGCCAGTAGTATAATGGGACAGACTTATGGCTACACCTTC,CASSIMGQTYGYTF
-,TRBV21-1,TRBJ2-1,-,TGTGCCAGCAGCAAATTCTTGGACTCCTCTTGCAATGAGCAGTTCTTC,CASSKFLDSSCNEQFF
-,TRBV19,TRBJ1-5,-,TGTGCCGGAGGGAGCGGGGGGGAGTCACAGCCCCAGCATTTT,CAGGSGGESQPQHF
-,TRBV9,TRBJ2-1,TRBD2,TGTGCCAGCAGCGTAGGGCGGGGGGAGAATGAGCAGTTCTTC,CASSVGRGENEQFF
-,TRBV20-1,TRBJ2-5,TRBD2,TGCAGTGCTAGTGCCCCCGGGAGGTTTGAGACCCAGTACTTC,CSASAPGRFETQYF
-,TRBV7-9,TRBJ1-1,-,TGTGCCAGCAGCTCTACAGGGATCACTGAAGCTTTCTTT,CASSSTGITEAFF
-,TRBV13,TRBJ2-1,-,TGTGCCAGCAGCTTAGGCACTTCCTCGGAGCAGTTCTTC,CASSLGTSSEQFF
-,TRBV9,TRBJ1-3,TRBD1,TGTGCCAGCAGCGTAGATTACAGGGGGCAAGACACCATATATTTT,CASSVDYRGQDTIYF
-,TRBV2,TRBJ2-3,TRBD2,TGTGCCAGTTGGGCTAGCGGGCCAGATACGCAGTATTTT,CASWASGPDTQYF
-,TRBV7-9,TRBJ1-2,-,TGTGCCAGCAGCTTAGGACAACCCCCAGATGGCTACACCTTC,CASSLGQPPDGYTF
-,TRBV11-2,TRBJ1-5,TRBD1,TGTGCCAGCAGCTTTACAGGGGTTAGCAATCAGCCCCAGCATTTT,CASSFTGVSNQPQHF
-,TRBV7-9,TRBJ2-1,TRBD2,TGTGCCAGCCGGGGGGGCCCGTTCGATGAGCAGTTCTTC,CASRGGPFDEQFF
-,TRBV18,TRBJ2-5,-,TGTGCCAGCTCTCAGGACCCTGGAGGGGAGGAGACCCAGTACTTC,CASSQDPGGEETQYF
-,TRBV27,TRBJ1-5,-,TGTGCCAGCAGATCCGGGGGAATGGGGAGAAGCAATCAGCCCCAGCATTTT,CASRSGGMGRSNQPQHF
-,TRBV5-4,TRBJ2-2,-,TGTGCCAGCAGCTTGTATACTACAAACACCGGGGAGCTGTTTTTT,CASSLYTTNTGELFF
-,TRBV21-1,TRBJ1-5,-,TGTGCCAGCAGCCACACAGGCAGGACCAATCAGCCCCAGCATTTT,CASSHTGRTNQPQHF
few,TRBV10-1,TRBJ1-2,-,TGCGCCAGCAGTGGGAGTCGAGACTATGGCTACACCTTC,CASSGSRDYGYTF
-,TRBV28,TRBJ1-5,TRBD1,TGTGCCAGCCCCCCTGGGAGGACAGGGGTCTATAGCAATCAGCCCCAGCATTTT,CASPPGRTGVYSNQPQHF
-,TRBV7-9,TRBJ2-1,-,TGTGCCAGCAGCACACCGGGACAACCAGGCAATGAGCAGTTCTTC,CASSTPGQPGNEQFF
-,TRBV12-3/TRBV12-4,TRBJ1-2,-,TGTGCCAGCAGTTCAGGAGGGGCCTATGGCTACACCTTC,CASSSGGAYGYTF
-,TRBV4-1,TRBJ1-5,TRBD1,TGCGCCAGCAGCCAAGAGTGGACAGGGGAAGGTCAGCCCCAGCATTTT,CASSQEWTGEGQPQHF
-,TRBV28,TRBJ2-7,-,TGTGCCAGCAGTTTTGCGGAGGGCTGGGAGCAGTACTTC,CASSFAEGWEQYF
-,TRBV28,TRBJ1-6,TRBD1,TGTGCCAGCAGTTCTCCGGGACAGGGGAATTCACCCCTCCACTTT,CASSSPGQGNSPLHF
-,TRBV11-2,TRBJ1-2,-,TGTGCCAGCAGCTTGGGTAAACTGATAGCCCCGGAATCAGGCTACACCTTC,CASSLGKLIAPESGYTF
-,TRBV6-5,TRBJ2-7,TRBD2,TGTGCCACCGCGGCAGGGAGCGGGGGGGGGAGCGAGCAGTACTTC,CATAAGSGGGSEQYF
few,TRBV7-6,TRBJ2-7,-,TGTGCCAGCAGCTTAGCGCCGACAGCCGAGCAGTACTTC,CASSLAPTAEQYF
-,TRBV19,TRBJ1-4,TRBD1,TGTGCCAGTAGTAGGGAGACAGGGGCTGATGAAAAACTGTTTTTT,CASSRETGADEKLFF
-,TRBV7-9,TRBJ1-2,-,TGTGCCAGCAGCTTAGTTGCGTCAGGGGAAGGCTACACCTTC,CASSLVASGEGYTF
few,TRBV2,TRBJ2-3,-,TGTGCCAGCAGCCCGGGACTGAGCACAGATACGCAGTATTTT,CASSPGLSTDTQYF
-,TRBV28,TRBJ1-5,-,TGTGCCAGCAGTTCCCAACGGACCGGGGGCAATCAGCCCCAGCATTTT,CASSSQRTGGNQPQHF
-,TRBV28,TRBJ2-5,TRBD1,TGTGCCAGCAGTTTGTATGGACAGGGGGCAGAGACCCAGTACTTC,CASSLYGQGAETQYF
-,TRBV28,TRBJ1-6,TRBD1,TGTGCCAGCAGGGGGGACAGATATAATTCACCCCTCCACTTT,CASRGDRYNSPLHF
-,TRBV7-8,TRBJ2-7,-,TGTGCCAGCAGCCCAGCGAGTCGGGTCCACGAGCAGTACTTC,CASSPASRVHEQYF